The clone carrying this TCR beta chain appeared many times. No antigen is known for it. TCRdb independently ran MiXCR on the multiplex PCR reads; one entry per CDR3 protein. The sample contains 30,000 to 40,000 distinct CDR3 sequences, 35% to 45% of which appear only once. The data stem from a study of breast tumors, draining lymph nodes, adjacent tissues. Study-wide results and caveats: Findings are consistent with lymph node origin and intratumoral expansion of most tumor T cells. Compared with lymph nodes, tumors were less diverse; compared with nontumor tissue, more.

Germline V gene lookup returns CDR1 SQVTM and CDR2 ANQGSEA. CDR3 size: 14 residues. V lost 6 bases and J lost 4; bases outside the gene matches: 5. The sample taken for sequencing was breast tumor tissue. The rearrangement uses TRBV29-1 and TRBJ2-5; the match to TRBD2 covers 13 bases. This sequence originates from a female donor with breast cancer. Some clones in this sample may be carry-over from other donors' samples. The CDR3 bases are TGCAGCGTGGGGGGACTAGCGGGACCAGAGACCCAGTACTTC. Translating it yields CSVGGLAGPETQYF.